This T cell receptor (beta chain) appears in the sequencing data of a study of blood T cell repertoires in COVID-19. Whole-study context: Whether acute or convalescent, the COVID-19 samples came from the United States, Italy and Spain. Sources were T cells, B-cell-depleted T cells, or PBMCs; the material itself was cDNA or gDNA.

Authors' processing steps: Amplification from reference gene primers served as the basis for estimated nucleated cell counts. The protocol was immunoSEQ multiplex PCR, while the TCRdb copy is restricted to in-frame clones and leaves out a portion. D and trimming come from the DNA, and the V and J calls and clone size come from that table. There are 250,000 to 350,000 clones in the sample; about four fifths occur only once, and approximately 1.3% lies in the top ten. Trimming pared 0 bases from V and 0 bases from J, leaving 11 bases between. CDR1 LGHDT and CDR2 YNNKEL come from the germline V gene (reference sequence). CDR3 size: 17 residues.

The TCR originated in a woman aged 45-65 years with acute or convalescent COVID-19. The sequencing input was peripheral blood. This chain links TRBV3-1 (or the pseudogene TRBV3-2) with TRBJ1-4, with D tentatively TRBD1 (5 bases). Here the CDR3 DNA reads TGTGCCAGCAGCCAAGACGGCGGGGCAGCAACTAATGAAAAACTGTTTTTT. The encoded protein is CASSQDGGAATNEKLFF.